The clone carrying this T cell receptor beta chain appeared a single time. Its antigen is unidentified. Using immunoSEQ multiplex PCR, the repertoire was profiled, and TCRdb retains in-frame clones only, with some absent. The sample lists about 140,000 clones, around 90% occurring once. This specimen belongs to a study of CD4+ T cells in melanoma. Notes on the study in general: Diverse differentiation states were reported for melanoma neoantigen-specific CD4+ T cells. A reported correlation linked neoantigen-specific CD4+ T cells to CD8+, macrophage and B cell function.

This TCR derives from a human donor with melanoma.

DNA of the CDR3: TGTGCCAGCAGTTACGAGGCCAAAAGTGGAAACACCATATATTTT. Its translation is CASSYEAKSGNTIYF. The chain couples TRBV6-5 to TRBJ1-3; D is ambiguous. Germline loops: CDR1 MNHEY, CDR2 SVGAGI. The CDR3 loop spans 15 amino acids. V dropped 2 bases and J dropped 3 bases, with 11 bases sitting between them.